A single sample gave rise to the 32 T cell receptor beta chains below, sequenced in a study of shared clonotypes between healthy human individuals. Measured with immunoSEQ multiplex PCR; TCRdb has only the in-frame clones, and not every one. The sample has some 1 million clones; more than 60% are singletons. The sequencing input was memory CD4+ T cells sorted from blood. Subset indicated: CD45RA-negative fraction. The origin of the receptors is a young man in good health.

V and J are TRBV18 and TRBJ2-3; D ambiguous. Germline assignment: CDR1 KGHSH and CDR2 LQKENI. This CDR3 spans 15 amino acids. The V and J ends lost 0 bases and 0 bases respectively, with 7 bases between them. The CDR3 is CASSPPGLSTDTQYF. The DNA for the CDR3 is TGTGCCAGCTCACCACCGGGCCTTAGCACAGATACGCAGTATTTT.

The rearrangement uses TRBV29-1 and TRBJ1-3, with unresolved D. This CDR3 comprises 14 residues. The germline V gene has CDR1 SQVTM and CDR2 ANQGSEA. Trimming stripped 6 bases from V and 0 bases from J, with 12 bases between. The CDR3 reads CSVQPGVSGNTIYF. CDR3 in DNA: TGCAGCGTCCAACCGGGAGTCTCTGGAAACACCATATATTTT.

The CDR3 sequence is CASSGAGGNTIYF. The CDR3 DNA reads as TGTGCCAGCAGCGGGGCTGGAGGAAACACCATATATTTT. The gene calls are TRBV7-9 and TRBJ1-3; a weak D match, TRBD1 (5 bases). Trimming removed 5 bases from V and 4 bases from J, with 9 bases in between. The CDR3 spans 13 residues. Germline loops: CDR1 SEHNR, CDR2 FQNEAQ (reference sequence).

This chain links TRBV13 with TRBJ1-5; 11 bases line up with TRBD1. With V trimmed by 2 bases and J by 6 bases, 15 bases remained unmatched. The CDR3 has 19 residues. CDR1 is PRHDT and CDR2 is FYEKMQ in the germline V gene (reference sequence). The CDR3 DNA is TGTGCCAGCAGCTTACCTGGGAGGAGTCCCGGGACAGGGGGTCAGCCCCAGCATTTT. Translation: CASSLPGRSPGTGGQPQHF.

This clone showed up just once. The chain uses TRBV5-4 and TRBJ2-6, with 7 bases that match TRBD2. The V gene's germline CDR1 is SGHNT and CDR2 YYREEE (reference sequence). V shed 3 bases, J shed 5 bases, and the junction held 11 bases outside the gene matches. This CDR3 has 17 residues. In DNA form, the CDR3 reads TGTGCCAGCAGCTCGGGAGGACTCCCGGTTCGGGCCAACGTCCTGACTTTC. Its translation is CASSSGGLPVRANVLTF.

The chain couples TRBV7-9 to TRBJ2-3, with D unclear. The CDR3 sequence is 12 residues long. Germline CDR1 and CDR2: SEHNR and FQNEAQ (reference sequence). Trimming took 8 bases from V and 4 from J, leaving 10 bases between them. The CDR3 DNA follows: TGTGCCAGCTCCCTGGCCCCAGATACGCAGTATTTT. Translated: CASSLAPDTQYF.

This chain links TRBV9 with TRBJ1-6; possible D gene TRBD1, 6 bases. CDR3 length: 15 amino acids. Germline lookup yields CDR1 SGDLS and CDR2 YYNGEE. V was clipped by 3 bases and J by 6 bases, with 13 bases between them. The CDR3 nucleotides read TGTGCCAGCAGCGAAGAGGACAGAGCTAATTCACCCCTCCACTTT. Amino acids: CASSEEDRANSPLHF.

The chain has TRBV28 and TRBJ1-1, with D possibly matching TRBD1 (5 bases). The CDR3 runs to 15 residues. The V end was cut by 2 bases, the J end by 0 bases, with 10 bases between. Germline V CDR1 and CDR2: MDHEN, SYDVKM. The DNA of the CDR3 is TGTGCCAGCAGTTTAACAGGTCAGTTGAACACTGAAGCTTTCTTT. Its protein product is CASSLTGQLNTEAFF.

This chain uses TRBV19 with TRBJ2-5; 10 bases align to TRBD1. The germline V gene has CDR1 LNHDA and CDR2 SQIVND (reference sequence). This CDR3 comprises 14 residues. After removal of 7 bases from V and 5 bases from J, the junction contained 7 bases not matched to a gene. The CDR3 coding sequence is TGTGCCAGTAAGGGGACAGGGGAATGGGAGACCCAGTACTTC. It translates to CASKGTGEWETQYF.

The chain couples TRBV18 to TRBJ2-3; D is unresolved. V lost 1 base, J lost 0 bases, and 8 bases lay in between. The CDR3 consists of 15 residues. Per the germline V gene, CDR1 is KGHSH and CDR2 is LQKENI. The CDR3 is CASSPLGRSTDTQYF. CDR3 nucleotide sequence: TGTGCCAGCTCACCACTCGGCCGGAGCACAGATACGCAGTATTTT.

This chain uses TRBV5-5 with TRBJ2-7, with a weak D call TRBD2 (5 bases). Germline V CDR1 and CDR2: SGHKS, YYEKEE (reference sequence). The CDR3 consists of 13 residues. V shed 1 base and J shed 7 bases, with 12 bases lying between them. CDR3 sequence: CASSLLITGEQYF. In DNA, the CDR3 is TGTGCCAGCAGCTTGCTTATAACGGGGGAGCAGTACTTC.

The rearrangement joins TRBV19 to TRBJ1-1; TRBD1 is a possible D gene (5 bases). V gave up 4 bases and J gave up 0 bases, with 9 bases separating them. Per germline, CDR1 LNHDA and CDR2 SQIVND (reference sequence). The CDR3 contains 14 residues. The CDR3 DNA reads TGTGCCAGTAGTAAGACAGAGCTGAACACTGAAGCTTTCTTT. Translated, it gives CASSKTELNTEAFF.

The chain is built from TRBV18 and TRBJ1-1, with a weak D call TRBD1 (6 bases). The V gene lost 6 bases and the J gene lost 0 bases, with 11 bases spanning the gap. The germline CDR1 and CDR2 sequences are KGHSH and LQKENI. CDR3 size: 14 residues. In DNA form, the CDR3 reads TGTGCCAGCTCCCTACAGGGAATGAACACTGAAGCTTTCTTT. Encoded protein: CASSLQGMNTEAFF.

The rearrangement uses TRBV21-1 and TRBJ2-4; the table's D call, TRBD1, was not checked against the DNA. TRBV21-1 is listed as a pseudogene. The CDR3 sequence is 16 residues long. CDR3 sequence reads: CASSIPPRHRGHIQYF. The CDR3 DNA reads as TGTGCCAGCAGTATCCCGCCAAGACATAGGGGCCACATTCAGTACTTC.

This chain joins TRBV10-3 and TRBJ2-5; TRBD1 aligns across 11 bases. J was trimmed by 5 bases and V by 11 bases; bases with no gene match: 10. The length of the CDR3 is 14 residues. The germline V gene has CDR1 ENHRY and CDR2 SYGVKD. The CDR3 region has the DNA TGTGCCGCCCAACGGACAGGGGGCGGGGAGACCCAGTACTTC. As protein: CAAQRTGGGETQYF.

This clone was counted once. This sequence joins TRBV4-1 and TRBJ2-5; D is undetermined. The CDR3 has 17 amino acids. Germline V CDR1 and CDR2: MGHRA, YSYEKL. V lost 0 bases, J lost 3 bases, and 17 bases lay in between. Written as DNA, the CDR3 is TGCGCCAGCAGCCAAGATAGAGCCACAGCGTCGAAAGAGACCCAGTACTTC. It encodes CASSQDRATASKETQYF.

The CDR3 loop is CATADWGGGPMETQYF. The CDR3 DNA sequence: TGTGCCACCGCGGACTGGGGCGGGGGGCCGATGGAGACCCAGTACTTC. The rearrangement links TRBV15 to TRBJ2-5; 8 bases are a match to TRBD2. Germline values: CDR1 LNHNV, CDR2 YYDKDF (reference sequence). After removal of 8 bases from V and 5 bases from J, the junction contained 16 bases not matched to a gene. This CDR3 spans 16 amino acids.

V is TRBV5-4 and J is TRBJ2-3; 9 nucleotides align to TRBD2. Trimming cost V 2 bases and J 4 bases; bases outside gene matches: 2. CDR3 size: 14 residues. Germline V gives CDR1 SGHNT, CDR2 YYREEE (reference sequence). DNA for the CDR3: TGTGCCAGCAGCTTCAGGACTAGCGCAGATACGCAGTATTTT. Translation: CASSFRTSADTQYF. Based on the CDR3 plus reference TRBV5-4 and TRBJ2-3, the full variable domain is ETGVTQSPTHLIKTRGQQVTLRCSSQSGHNTVSWYQQALGQGPQFIFQYYREEENGRGNFPPRFSGLQFPNYSSELNVNALELDDSALYLCASSFRTSADTQYFGPGTRLTVL.

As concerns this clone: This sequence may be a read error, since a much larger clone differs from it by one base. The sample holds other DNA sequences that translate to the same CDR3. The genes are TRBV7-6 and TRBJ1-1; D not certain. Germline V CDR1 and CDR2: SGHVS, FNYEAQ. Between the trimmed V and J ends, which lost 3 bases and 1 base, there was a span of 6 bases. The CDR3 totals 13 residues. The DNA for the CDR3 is TGTGCCAGCAGCTTGGAACAGAACACTGAAGCTTTCTTT. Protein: CASSLEQNTEAFF.

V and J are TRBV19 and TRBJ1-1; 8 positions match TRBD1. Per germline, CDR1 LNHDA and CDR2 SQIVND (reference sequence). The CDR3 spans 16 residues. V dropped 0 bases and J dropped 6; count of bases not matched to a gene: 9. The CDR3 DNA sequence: TGTGCCAGTAGTATAGATCAAGTTGGACAGGGTTCTGAAGCTTTCTTT. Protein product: CASSIDQVGQGSEAFF.

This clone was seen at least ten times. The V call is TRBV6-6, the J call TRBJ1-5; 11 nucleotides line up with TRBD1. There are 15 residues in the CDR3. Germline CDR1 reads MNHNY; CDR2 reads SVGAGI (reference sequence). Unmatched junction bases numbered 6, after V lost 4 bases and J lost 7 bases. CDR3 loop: CASSFRTGGGQPQHF. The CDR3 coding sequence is TGTGCCAGCAGTTTCCGGACAGGGGGCGGACAGCCCCAGCATTTT.

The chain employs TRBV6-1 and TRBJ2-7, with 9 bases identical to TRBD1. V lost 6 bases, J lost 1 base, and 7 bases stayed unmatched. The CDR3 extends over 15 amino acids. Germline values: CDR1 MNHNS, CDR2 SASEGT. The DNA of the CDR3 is TGTGCCAGCAGGAGACAGGGGGAAGGTTCCTACGAGCAGTACTTC. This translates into CASRRQGEGSYEQYF.

DNA for the CDR3: TGTGCCTGGAGGCTTTTCGGGGGCGCTGAAGCTTTCTTT. As protein: CAWRLFGGAEAFF. The chain uses TRBV30 and TRBJ1-1, with a tentative D call TRBD1 (6 bases). The CDR3 loop spans 13 amino acids. The V and J ends lost 3 bases and 6 bases respectively, with 14 bases between them. CDR1 is GTSNPN and CDR2 is SVGIG in the germline V gene (reference sequence).

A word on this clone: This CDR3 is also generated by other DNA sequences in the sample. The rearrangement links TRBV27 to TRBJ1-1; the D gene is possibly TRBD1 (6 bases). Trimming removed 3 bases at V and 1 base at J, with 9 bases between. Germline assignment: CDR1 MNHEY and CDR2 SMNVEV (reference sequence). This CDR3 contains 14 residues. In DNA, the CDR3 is TGTGCCAGCAGTTTCCAGGGGCCGAACACTGAAGCTTTCTTT. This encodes CASSFQGPNTEAFF.

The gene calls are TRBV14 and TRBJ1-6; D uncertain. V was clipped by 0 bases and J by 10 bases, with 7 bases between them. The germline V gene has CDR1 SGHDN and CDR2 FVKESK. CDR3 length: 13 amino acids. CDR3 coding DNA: TGTGCCAGCAGCCAAGATTTGGAGTCACCCCTCCACTTT. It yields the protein CASSQDLESPLHF.

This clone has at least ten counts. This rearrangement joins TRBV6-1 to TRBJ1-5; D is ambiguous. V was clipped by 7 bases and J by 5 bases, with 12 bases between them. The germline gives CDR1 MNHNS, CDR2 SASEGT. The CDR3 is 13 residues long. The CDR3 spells CASTAGQHQPQHF. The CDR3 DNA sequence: TGTGCCAGCACCGCCGGGCAGCATCAGCCCCAGCATTTT.

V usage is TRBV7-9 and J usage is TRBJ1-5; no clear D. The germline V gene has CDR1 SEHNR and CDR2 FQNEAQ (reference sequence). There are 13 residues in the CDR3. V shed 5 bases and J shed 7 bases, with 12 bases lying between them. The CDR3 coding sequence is TGTGCCAGCAGCAGAAATGGAGGACAGCCCCAGCATTTT. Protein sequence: CASSRNGGQPQHF.

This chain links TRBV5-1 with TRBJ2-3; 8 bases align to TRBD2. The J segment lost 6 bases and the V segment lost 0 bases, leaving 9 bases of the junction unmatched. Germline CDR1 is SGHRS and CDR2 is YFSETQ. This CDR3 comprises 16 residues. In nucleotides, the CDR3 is TGCGCCAGCAGCTTGGGTGGGAGCGGGAGAAGGGATACGCAGTATTTT. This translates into CASSLGGSGRRDTQYF. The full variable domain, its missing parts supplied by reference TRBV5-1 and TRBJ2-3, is KAGVTQTPRYLIKTRGQQVTLSCSPISGHRSVSWYQQTPGQGLQFLFEYFSETQRNKGNFPGRFSGRQFSNSRSEMNVSTLELGDSALYLCASSLGGSGRRDTQYFGPGTRLTVL.

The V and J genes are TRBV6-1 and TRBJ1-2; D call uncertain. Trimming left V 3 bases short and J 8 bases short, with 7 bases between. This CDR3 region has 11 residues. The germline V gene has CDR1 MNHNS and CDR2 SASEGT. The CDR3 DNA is TGTGCCAGCAGTGAGAACGAAGGCTACACCTTC. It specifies CASSENEGYTF.

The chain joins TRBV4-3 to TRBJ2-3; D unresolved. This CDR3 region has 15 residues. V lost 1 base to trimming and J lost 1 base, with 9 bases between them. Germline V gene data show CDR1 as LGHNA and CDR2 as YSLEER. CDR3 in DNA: TGCGCCAGCAGCCAAGTAGGCAGCGGCACAGATACGCAGTATTTT. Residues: CASSQVGSGTDTQYF.

The CDR3 here is CASSLTGTSGARGEQYF. The CDR3 region has the DNA TGTGCCAGCAGCCTAACCGGGACTAGCGGAGCCCGGGGCGAGCAGTACTTC. The J gene is TRBJ2-7, the V gene TRBV7-2, with 11 bases identical to TRBD2. CDR3 size: 17 residues. CDR1 and CDR2 (germline): SGHTA, FQGNSA. Trimming removed 5 bases from V and 6 bases from J; junction bases left unmatched: 15.

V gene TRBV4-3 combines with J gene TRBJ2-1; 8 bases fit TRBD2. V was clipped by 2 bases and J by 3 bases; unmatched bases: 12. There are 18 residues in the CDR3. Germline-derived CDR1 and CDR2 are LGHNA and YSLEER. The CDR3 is CASSQNLGVAGSYNEQFF. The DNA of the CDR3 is TGCGCCAGCAGCCAAAACCTGGGAGTAGCGGGAAGCTACAATGAGCAGTTCTTC.